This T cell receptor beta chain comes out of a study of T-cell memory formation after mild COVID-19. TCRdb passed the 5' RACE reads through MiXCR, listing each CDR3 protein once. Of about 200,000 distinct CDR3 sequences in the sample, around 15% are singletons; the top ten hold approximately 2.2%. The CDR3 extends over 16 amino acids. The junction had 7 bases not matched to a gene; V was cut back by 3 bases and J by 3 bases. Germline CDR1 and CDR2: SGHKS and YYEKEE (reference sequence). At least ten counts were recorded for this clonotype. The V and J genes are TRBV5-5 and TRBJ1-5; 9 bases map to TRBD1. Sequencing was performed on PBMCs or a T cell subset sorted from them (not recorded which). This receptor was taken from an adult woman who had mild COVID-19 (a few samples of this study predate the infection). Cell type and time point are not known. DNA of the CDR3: TGTGCCAGCAGCTCCGTGAGGACAGGGGCCAATCAGCCCCAGCATTTT. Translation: CASSSVRTGANQPQHF.